The following is a T cell receptor beta chain sequence with its context. The clone's antigen remains unknown. HCMV serostatus was determined by detecting HCMV-specific IgG in serum with a commercial ELISA kit. Ficoll density gradient centrifugation was used to isolate peripheral blood mononuclear cells from blood. Reading the germline V gene gives CDR1 SGHDT and CDR2 YYEEEE. Its CDR3 holds 18 amino acids, cysteine through phenylalanine. DNA is not on record. These data are taken from a study of T cells expressing NK-cell markers (dated by TCRdb to the early 2020s). Regarding the research as a whole: Three sorted T-cell subsets (CD3+CD56+NKG2C+, CD3+CD56+NKG2C- and CD3+CD56-NKG2C+) from roughly 8 donors had their TCR beta-chain repertoires profiled. Seven of the eight sequenced donors were HCMV-seropositive and one was HCMV-seronegative. Libraries were sequenced as 2 x 150 bp reads on Illumina HiSeq 2000/2500, MiSeq or NextSeq. The study sequenced eight donors, all healthy volunteers chosen at random: three men and five women. Results the study describes overall, beyond this receptor: Whether the expanded NKG2C-expressing T cell clones were specific for HCMV antigens remained unclear. Those dominant clonotypes were again the most abundant among CD3+CD56-NKG2C+ cells in a handful of donors, at about 28.3-60.1%. In several donors, the dominant CD3+CD56+NKG2C+ clonotypes ranked among the top 10 CD8+ clonotypes, making up about 1.0-7.0% of CD8+ T cells.

The listed sequencing device is Illumina HiSeq 2000. TCR beta cDNA libraries were made by 5'RACE template switching that added a universal primer site and unique molecular identifiers. cDNA synthesis was primed from the TCR beta constant segment, followed by two successive PCR amplification steps. In the source study's methods: MIGEC was used to demultiplex reads and group reads by UMI, and MiTCR was used to assemble and quantify clonotypes. To exclude erroneous sequences, only TCR cDNA sequences supported by at least two reads were retained. Downstream repertoire analysis used the tcR package, and clonotypes were matched across fractions by CDR3 nucleotide sequence plus V segment. Antigen specificity was annotated against VDJdb with VDJmatch, allowing one amino acid substitution in CDR3. TCRdb reprocessed the reads, so every CDR3 protein sequence counts as one entry and DNA is not shown. TCRdb, not the original authors, processed these V and J calls. The sample table holds roughly 390,000 distinct CDR3 sequences. The ten top clones hold roughly 10% of the sample.

The source material was blood T cells: a sorted CD56 or NKG2C T cell subset, CD4+ or CD8+ T cells, or bulk PBMC T cells (not recorded which). The sequence was obtained from a woman in her fifties or sixties in good health. Donor details come from another sample of the same person, matched by shared clones. The chain links TRBV5-6 with TRBJ1-5; the D call from TCRdb, TRBD1, cannot be confirmed without DNA. The CDR3 protein is CASSFKGAGHLFNQPQHF.